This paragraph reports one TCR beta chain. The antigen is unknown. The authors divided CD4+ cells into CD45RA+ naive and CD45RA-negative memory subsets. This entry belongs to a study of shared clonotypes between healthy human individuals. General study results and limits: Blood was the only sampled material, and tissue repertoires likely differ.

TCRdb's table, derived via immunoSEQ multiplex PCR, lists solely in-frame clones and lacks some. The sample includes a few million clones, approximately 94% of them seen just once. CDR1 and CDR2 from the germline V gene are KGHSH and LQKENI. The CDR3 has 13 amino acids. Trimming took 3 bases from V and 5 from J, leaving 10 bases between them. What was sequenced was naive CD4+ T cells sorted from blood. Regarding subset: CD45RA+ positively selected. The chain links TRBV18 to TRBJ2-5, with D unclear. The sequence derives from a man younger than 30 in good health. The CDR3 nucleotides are TGTGCCAGCTCACCCCTAATGTCCGAGACCCAGTACTTC. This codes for CASSPLMSETQYF.